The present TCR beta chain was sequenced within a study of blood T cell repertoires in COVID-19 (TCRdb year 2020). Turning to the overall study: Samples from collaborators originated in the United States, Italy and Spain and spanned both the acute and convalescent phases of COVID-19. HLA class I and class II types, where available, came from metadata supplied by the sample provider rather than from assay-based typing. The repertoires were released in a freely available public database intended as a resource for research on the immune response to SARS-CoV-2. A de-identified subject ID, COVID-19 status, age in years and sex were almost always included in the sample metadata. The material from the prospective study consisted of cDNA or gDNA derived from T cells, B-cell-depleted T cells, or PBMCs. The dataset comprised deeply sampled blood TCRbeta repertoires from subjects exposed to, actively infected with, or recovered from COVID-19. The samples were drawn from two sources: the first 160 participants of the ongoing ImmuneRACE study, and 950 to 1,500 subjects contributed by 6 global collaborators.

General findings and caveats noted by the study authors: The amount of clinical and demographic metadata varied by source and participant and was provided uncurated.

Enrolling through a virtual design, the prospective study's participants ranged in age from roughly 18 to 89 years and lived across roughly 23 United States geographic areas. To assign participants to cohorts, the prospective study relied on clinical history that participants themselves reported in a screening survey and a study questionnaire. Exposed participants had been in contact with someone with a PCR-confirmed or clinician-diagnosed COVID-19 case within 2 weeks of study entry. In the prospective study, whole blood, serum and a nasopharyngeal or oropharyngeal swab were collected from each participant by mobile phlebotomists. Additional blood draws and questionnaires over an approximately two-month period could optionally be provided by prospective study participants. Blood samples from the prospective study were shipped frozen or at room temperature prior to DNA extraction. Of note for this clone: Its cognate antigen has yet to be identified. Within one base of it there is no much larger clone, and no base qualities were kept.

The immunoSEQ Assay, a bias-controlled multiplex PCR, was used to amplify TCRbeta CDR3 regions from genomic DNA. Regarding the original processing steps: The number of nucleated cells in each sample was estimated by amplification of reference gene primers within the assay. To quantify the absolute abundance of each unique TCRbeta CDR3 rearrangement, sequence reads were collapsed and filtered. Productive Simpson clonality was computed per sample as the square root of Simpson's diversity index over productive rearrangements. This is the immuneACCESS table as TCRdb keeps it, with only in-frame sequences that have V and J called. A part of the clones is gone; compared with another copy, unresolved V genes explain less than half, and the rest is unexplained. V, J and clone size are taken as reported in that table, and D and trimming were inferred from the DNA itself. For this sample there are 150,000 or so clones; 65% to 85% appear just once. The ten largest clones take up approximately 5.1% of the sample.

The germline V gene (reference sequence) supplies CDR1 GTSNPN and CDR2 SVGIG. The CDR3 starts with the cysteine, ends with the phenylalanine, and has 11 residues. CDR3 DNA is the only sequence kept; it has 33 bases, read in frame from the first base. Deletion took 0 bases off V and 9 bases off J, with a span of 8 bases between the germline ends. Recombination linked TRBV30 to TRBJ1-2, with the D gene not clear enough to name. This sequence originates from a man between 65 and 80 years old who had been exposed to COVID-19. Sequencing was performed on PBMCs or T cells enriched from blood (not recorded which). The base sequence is TGTGCCTGGAGTGTACAATGGCGCTACACCTTC. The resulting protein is CAWSVQWRYTF.